The next 21 T cell receptor beta chains were all read from a single sample in a study of T cell changes during pregnancy in multiple sclerosis. Repertoires were generated with immunoSEQ multiplex PCR, while TCRdb's copy carries only in-frame clones and drops some. Among 90,000 to 120,000 clones, around 93% were seen once, and the ten largest hold less than 0.85%. Sample: peripheral blood, taken in the third trimester of pregnancy. The receptor source for this set is a female donor in good health, enrolled as a control in a pregnancy study.

J is TRBJ2-5 and V is TRBV7-3; 9 bases align to TRBD2. V shed 5 bases, J shed 2 bases, and the junction held 9 bases outside the gene matches. Germline V lookup: CDR1 SGHTA, CDR2 FQGTGA. The CDR3 runs to 16 residues. The CDR3: CASSPTGGGAQETQYF. CDR3 nucleotides: TGTGCCAGCAGCCCTACTGGCGGGGGGGCACAAGAGACCCAGTACTTC.

The rearrangement uses TRBV6-1 and TRBJ1-5, with no clear D. With 0 bases removed from V and 7 bases from J, the gap between germline ends came to 13 bases. Germline V gives CDR1 MNHNS, CDR2 SASEGT. CDR3 length equals 15 residues. The CDR3 DNA is TGTGCCAGCAGTGAAGCTCTAGGGAGAGGACAGCCCCAGCATTTT. Encoded protein: CASSEALGRGQPQHF.

V and J are TRBV2 and TRBJ2-3, with a possible D match to TRBD2 (6 bases). The CDR3 spans 15 residues. Germline assignment: CDR1 SNHLY and CDR2 FYNNEI. The V end was cut by 3 bases, the J end by 2 bases, with 12 bases between. The DNA of the CDR3 is TGTGCCAGCAGTGAGGGAGCGGACTACACAGATACGCAGTATTTT. Translating it yields CASSEGADYTDTQYF.

In regard to this clone: A junction end diverges from the germline sequence, so it may reflect a read error. This chain links TRBV27 with TRBJ2-1; the match to TRBD1 covers 7 bases. Germline V gives CDR1 MNHEY, CDR2 SMNVEV (reference sequence). The CDR3 contains 11 residues. The CDR3 nucleotides are TGTGCCAGCAGTCCAGGGGGTTCTCTACTCTTC. It yields the protein CASSPGGSLLF.

In its sample, this clone was seen once. V usage is TRBV18 and J usage is TRBJ1-3, with 8 bases identical to TRBD1. V lost 1 base, J lost 1 base, and 9 bases stayed unmatched. Germline CDR1 KGHSH, CDR2 LQKENI. The CDR3 extends over 18 amino acids. The CDR3 DNA reads TGTGCCAGCTCACCACGGGACAGGCTAGTGGAATCTGGAAACACCATATATTTT. Translated: CASSPRDRLVESGNTIYF.

The count of this clone is one. The chain uses TRBV19 and TRBJ2-2; TRBD1 might be the D (6 bases). V lost 3 bases, J lost 6 bases, and 11 bases lay in between. The CDR3 is 14 amino acids. Germline V lookup: CDR1 LNHDA, CDR2 SQIVND (reference sequence). The CDR3 loop reads CASSMKGVAGELFF. CDR3 nucleotides: TGTGCCAGTAGTATGAAGGGGGTAGCCGGGGAGCTGTTTTTT. The full variable domain, completed using reference TRBV19 and TRBJ2-2, is DGGITQSPKYLFRKEGQNVTLSCEQNLNHDAMYWYRQDPGQGLRLIYYSQIVNDFQKGDIAEGYSVSREKKESFPLTVTSAQKNPTAFYLCASSMKGVAGELFFGEGSRLTVL.

The V gene is TRBV7-2, the J gene TRBJ1-2, with 8 bases identical to TRBD1. In germline, CDR1 is SGHTA, CDR2 FQGNSA. V shed 4 bases and J 5 bases; nucleotides not matched to a gene: 9. This CDR3 spans 15 amino acids. The CDR3 bases are TGTGCCAGCAGCTCGCAGACAGGGGAGAGGTATGGCTACACCTTC. Translating it yields CASSSQTGERYGYTF. Variable domain in full (rest from reference TRBV7-2 and TRBJ1-2): GAGVSQSPSNKVTEKGKDVELRCDPISGHTALYWYRQSLGQGLEFLIYFQGNSAPDKSGLPSDRFSAERTGGSVSTLTIQRTQQEDSAVYLCASSSQTGERYGYTFGSGTRLTVV.

The rearrangement joins TRBV5-4 to TRBJ1-3, with TRBD1 matching over 8 bases. Germline V gives CDR1 SGHNT, CDR2 YYREEE (reference sequence). V lost 4 bases, J lost 2 bases, and 5 bases stayed unmatched. The length of the CDR3 is 15 residues. In DNA form, the CDR3 reads TGTGCCAGCAGCGCGGACAGGGTTGCTGGAAACACCATATATTTT. Translated: CASSADRVAGNTIYF.

The chain joins TRBV4-3 to TRBJ1-1; D possibly corresponds to TRBD1 (5 bases). Germline values: CDR1 LGHNA, CDR2 YSLEER. The V and J ends lost 0 bases and 4 bases respectively, with 12 bases between them. The CDR3 contains 15 residues. This CDR3 is CASSQERGTATEAFF. CDR3 coding DNA: TGCGCCAGCAGCCAAGAGCGGGGGACGGCCACTGAAGCTTTCTTT.

CDR3 protein: CASSLVGGVGTEAFF. In DNA form, the CDR3 reads TGCGCCAGCAGCTTGGTCGGCGGGGTCGGCACTGAAGCTTTCTTT. The V and J genes are TRBV5-1 and TRBJ1-1; D uncertain. The V gene's germline CDR1 is SGHRS and CDR2 YFSETQ. V lost 0 bases and J lost 4, with 13 bases in between. CDR3 length equals 15 residues.

The V and J genes are TRBV9 and TRBJ2-1, with TRBD2 as a possible D gene (5 bases). Trimming stripped 4 bases from V and 0 bases from J, with 17 bases between. The germline CDR1 and CDR2 sequences are SGDLS and YYNGEE. The CDR3 sequence is 17 residues long. The CDR3 DNA reads as TGTGCCAGCAGCCGCACACTAGAGGCGAGCTCCTACAATGAGCAGTTCTTC. It is translated as CASSRTLEASSYNEQFF.

This clone was seen a single time. The chain joins TRBV7-8 to TRBJ1-4, with D possibly matching TRBD1 (5 bases). Trimming took 4 bases from V and 8 from J, leaving 14 bases between them. In germline, CDR1 is SGHVS, CDR2 FQNEAQ. The CDR3 loop spans 14 amino acids. The CDR3 here is CASSSGGSYEKLFF. The CDR3 bases are TGTGCCAGCAGCTCCGGGGGGTCTTACGAAAAACTGTTTTTT.

In DNA, the CDR3 is TGTGCCAGCACCCTAGGGGGTACCTATGGCTACACCTTC. Amino acids: CASTLGGTYGYTF. The J gene is TRBJ1-2, the V gene TRBV7-9, with D possibly being TRBD1 (6 bases). Germline V gene data show CDR1 as SEHNR and CDR2 as FQNEAQ (reference sequence). Trimming cost V 7 bases and J 4 bases, with 13 bases left between them. The CDR3 consists of 13 residues.

V is TRBV9 and J is TRBJ1-1; 7 bases are shared with TRBD1. This CDR3 comprises 14 residues. Germline values: CDR1 SGDLS, CDR2 YYNGEE. J was trimmed by 8 bases and V by 0 bases; bases with no gene match: 7. The CDR3 protein is CASSVALDRDEAFF. CDR3 coding DNA: TGTGCCAGCAGCGTAGCTCTAGACAGGGACGAAGCTTTCTTT.

The V gene is TRBV9, the J gene TRBJ1-5; 8 bases fit TRBD1. The CDR3 sequence is 15 residues long. CDR1 and CDR2 (germline): SGDLS, YYNGEE. The junction had 7 bases not matched to a gene; V was cut back by 3 bases and J by 5 bases. The CDR3 DNA reads as TGTGCCAGCAGCGCCTCAGGACAGGGAGATCAGCCCCAGCATTTT. Protein product: CASSASGQGDQPQHF.

The chain is built from TRBV7-2 and TRBJ2-1; a weak D match, TRBD2 (7 bases). The CDR3 is 12 amino acids. The V gene's germline CDR1 is SGHTA and CDR2 FQGNSA. The CDR3 sequence is CADGGAINEQFF. The CDR3 nucleotides are TGTGCAGATGGGGGGGCTATCAATGAGCAGTTCTTC.

The chain joins TRBV10-3 to TRBJ1-4; 7 nucleotides match TRBD1. Germline assignment: CDR1 ENHRY and CDR2 SYGVKD. This CDR3 spans 15 amino acids. The J segment lost 5 bases and the V segment lost 1 base, leaving 4 bases of the junction unmatched. CDR3 bases: TGTGCCATCAGTGAGTTTGGGACAGAAAATGAAAAACTGTTTTTT. This codes for CAISEFGTENEKLFF.

The gene calls are TRBV6-5 and TRBJ2-7; TRBD1 agrees at 8 bases. CDR1 and CDR2 from the germline V gene are MNHEY and SVGAGI. The CDR3 has 15 residues. With 6 bases clipped from V and 3 bases from J, the junction kept 10 bases outside the gene matches. The CDR3 spells CASRTGQGIIYEQYF. As DNA, the CDR3 is TGTGCCAGCAGAACCGGACAGGGTATAATCTACGAGCAGTACTTC.

The chain uses TRBV30 and TRBJ2-2, with D possibly TRBD1 on 5 matching bases. From germline, CDR1 is GTSNPN and CDR2 SVGIG (reference sequence). The CDR3 consists of 13 residues. Trimming stripped 6 bases from V and 0 bases from J, with 8 bases between. The CDR3 DNA reads TGTGCCTGCCTGGACACGAACACCGGGGAGCTGTTTTTT. Translated: CACLDTNTGELFF.

The chain carries TRBV5-4 and TRBJ1-3, with D uncertain. This CDR3 is 14 amino acids long. Trimming cost V 6 bases and J 0 bases, with 10 bases left between them. Germline V gene data show CDR1 as SGHNT and CDR2 as YYREEE (reference sequence). CDR3 in DNA: TGTGCCAGCACTATTGACTACTCTGGAAACACCATATATTTT. It specifies CASTIDYSGNTIYF.

In DNA, the CDR3 is TGTGCCTGGAGTCCTACCGGGACTAGCGGGGGATACGAGCAGTACTTC. Protein: CAWSPTGTSGGYEQYF. The V and J genes are TRBV30 and TRBJ2-7; 14 positions agree with TRBD2. The length of the CDR3 is 16 residues. Per germline, CDR1 GTSNPN and CDR2 SVGIG (reference sequence). Trimming cost V 2 bases and J 4 bases; bases outside gene matches: 7. The full variable domain, in which reference TRBV30 and TRBJ2-7 provide the parts outside the CDR3, is SQTIHQWPATLVQPVGSPLSLECTVEGTSNPNLYWYRQAAGRGLQLLFYSVGIGQISSEVPQNLSASRPQDRQFILSSKKLLLSDSGFYLCAWSPTGTSGGYEQYFGPGTRLTVT.